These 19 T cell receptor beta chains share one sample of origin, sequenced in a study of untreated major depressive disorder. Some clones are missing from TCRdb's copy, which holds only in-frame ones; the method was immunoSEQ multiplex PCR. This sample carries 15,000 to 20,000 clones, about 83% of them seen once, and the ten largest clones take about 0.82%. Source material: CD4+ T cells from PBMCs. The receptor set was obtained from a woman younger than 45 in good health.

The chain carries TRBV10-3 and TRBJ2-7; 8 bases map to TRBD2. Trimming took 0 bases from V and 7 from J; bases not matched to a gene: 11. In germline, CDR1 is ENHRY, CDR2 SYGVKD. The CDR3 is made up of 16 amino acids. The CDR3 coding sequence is TGTGCCATCAGTGAGTCGAGCTTGGGACTAGGTGAGGAGCAGTACTTC. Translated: CAISESSLGLGEEQYF.

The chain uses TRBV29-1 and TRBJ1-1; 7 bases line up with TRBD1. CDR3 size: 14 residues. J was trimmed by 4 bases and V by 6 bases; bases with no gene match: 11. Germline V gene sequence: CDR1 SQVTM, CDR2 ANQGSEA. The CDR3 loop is CSVPGQTMFTEAFF. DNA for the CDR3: TGCAGCGTGCCGGGACAGACTATGTTCACTGAAGCTTTCTTT.

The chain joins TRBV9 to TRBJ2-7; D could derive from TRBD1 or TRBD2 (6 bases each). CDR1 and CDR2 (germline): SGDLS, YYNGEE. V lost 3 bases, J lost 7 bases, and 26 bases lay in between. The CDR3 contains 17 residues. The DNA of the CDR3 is TGTGCCAGCAGCGACCCCTTCGCCGGGGGCGCGGTTAAGGAGCAGTACTTC. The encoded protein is CASSDPFAGGAVKEQYF.

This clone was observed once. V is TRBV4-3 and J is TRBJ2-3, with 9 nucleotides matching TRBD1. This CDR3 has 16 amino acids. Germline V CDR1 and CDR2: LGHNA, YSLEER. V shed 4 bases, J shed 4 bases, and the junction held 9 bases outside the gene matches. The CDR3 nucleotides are TGCGCCAGCAGCCCCTCGGGACAGGGCCCCGCAGATACGCAGTATTTT. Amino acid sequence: CASSPSGQGPADTQYF.

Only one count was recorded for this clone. The chain's CDR3 is CASSVSGEPYNEQFF. Here the CDR3 DNA reads TGTGCCAGCAGCGTCTCGGGGGAACCCTACAATGAGCAGTTCTTC. The chain has TRBV9 and TRBJ2-1; maybe TRBD2 (6 bases). The V gene's germline CDR1 is SGDLS and CDR2 YYNGEE. The ends were cut back, 2 bases at V and 2 bases at J, with 11 bases in the middle. The CDR3 contains 15 residues.

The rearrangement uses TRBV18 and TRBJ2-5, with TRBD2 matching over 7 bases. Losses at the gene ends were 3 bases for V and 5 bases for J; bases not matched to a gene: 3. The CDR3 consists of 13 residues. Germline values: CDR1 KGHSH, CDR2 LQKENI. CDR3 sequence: CASSPQRGETQYF. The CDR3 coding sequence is TGTGCCAGCTCACCTCAGCGGGGTGAGACCCAGTACTTC.

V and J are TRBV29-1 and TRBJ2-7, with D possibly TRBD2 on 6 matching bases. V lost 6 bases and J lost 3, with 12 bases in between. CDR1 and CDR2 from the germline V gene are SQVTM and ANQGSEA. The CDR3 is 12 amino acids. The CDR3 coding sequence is TGCAGCGTGGGGGGAGAAAGCTACGAGCAGTACTTC. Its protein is CSVGGESYEQYF.

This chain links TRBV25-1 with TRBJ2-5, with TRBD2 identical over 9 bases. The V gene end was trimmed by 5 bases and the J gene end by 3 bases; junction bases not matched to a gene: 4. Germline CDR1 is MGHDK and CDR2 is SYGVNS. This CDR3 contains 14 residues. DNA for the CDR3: TGTGCCAGCAGTAGTAGCGGGGGCGAAGAGACCCAGTACTTC. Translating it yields CASSSSGGEETQYF.

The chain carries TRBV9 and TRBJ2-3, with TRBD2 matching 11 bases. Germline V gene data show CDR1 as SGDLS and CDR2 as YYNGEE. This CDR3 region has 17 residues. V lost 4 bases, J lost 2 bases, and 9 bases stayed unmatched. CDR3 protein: CASSRTGTSGFTDTQYF. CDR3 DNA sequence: TGTGCCAGCAGCCGTACTGGGACTAGCGGTTTCACAGATACGCAGTATTTT.

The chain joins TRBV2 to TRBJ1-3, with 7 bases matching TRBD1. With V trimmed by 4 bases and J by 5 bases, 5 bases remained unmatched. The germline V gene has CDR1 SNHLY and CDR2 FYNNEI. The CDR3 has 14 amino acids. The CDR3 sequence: CASSVEGGRNTIYF. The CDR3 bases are TGTGCCAGCAGTGTGGAAGGGGGCCGAAACACCATATATTTT.

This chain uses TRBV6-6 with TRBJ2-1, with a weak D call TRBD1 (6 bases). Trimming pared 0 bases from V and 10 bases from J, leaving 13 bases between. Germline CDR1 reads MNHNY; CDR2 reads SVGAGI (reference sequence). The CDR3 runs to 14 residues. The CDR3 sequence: CASSYSQPGQEQFF. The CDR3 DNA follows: TGTGCCAGCAGTTACTCTCAACCGGGACAAGAGCAGTTCTTC.

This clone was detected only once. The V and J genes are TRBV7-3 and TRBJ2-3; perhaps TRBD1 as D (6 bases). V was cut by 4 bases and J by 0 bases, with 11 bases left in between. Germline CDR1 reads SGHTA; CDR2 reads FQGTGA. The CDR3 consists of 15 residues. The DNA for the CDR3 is TGTGCCAGCAGCTCCACAGGGTATAGCACAGATACGCAGTATTTT. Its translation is CASSSTGYSTDTQYF.

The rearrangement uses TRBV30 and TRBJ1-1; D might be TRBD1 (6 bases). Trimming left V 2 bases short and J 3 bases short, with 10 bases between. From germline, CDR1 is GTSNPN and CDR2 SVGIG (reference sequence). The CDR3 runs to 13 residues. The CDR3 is CAWSTRQDTEAFF. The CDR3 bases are TGTGCCTGGAGTACCAGACAGGACACTGAAGCTTTCTTT.

The CDR3 spells CASSLVRRSRGYEQYF. CDR3 bases: TGTGCCAGCAGCTTAGTAAGGCGATCGAGGGGCTACGAGCAGTACTTC. This chain connects TRBV7-8 to TRBJ2-7; D possibly matches TRBD1 or TRBD2 (5 bases each). In germline, CDR1 is SGHVS, CDR2 FQNEAQ. Trimming left V 1 base short and J 3 bases short, with 16 bases between. CDR3 length: 16 amino acids.

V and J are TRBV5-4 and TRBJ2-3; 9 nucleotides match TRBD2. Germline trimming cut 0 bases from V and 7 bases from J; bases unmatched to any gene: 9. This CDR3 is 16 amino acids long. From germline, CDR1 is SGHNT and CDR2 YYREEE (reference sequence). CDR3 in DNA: TGTGCCAGCAGCTTGGGGGGTGCGGGAGGGGGCTATACGCAGTATTTT. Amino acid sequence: CASSLGGAGGGYTQYF.

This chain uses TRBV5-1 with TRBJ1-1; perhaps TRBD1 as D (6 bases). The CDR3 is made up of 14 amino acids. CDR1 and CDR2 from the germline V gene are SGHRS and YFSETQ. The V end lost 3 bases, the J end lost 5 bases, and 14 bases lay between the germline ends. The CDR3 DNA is TGCGCCAGCAGCTCAGCAGGGGAAGGGACTGAAGCTTTCTTT. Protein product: CASSSAGEGTEAFF. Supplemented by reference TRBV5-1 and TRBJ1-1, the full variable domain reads KAGVTQTPRYLIKTRGQQVTLSCSPISGHRSVSWYQQTPGQGLQFLFEYFSETQRNKGNFPGRFSGRQFSNSRSEMNVSTLELGDSALYLCASSSAGEGTEAFFGQGTRLTVV.

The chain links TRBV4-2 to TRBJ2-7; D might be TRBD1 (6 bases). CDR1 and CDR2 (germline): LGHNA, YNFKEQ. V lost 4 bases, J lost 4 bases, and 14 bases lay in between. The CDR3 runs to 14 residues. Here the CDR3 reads CASSPSPGQYEQYF. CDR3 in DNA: TGTGCCAGCAGCCCCAGCCCAGGACAGTACGAGCAGTACTTC.

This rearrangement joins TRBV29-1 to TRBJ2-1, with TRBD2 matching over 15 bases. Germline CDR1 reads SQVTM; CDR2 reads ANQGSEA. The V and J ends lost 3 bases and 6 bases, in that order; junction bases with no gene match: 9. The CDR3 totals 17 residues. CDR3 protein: CSVEAGTSGRWGNEQFF. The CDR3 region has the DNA TGCAGCGTTGAGGCCGGGACTAGCGGGAGGTGGGGCAATGAGCAGTTCTTC.

The CDR3 here is CATSTGTIPRGKLFF. The DNA of the CDR3 is TGTGCCACCAGCACTGGGACTATCCCAAGGGGAAAACTGTTTTTT. J is TRBJ1-4 and V is TRBV15, with a possible D match to TRBD1 (5 bases). Germline CDR1 and CDR2: LNHNV and YYDKDF (reference sequence). The CDR3 totals 15 residues. V dropped 4 bases and J dropped 10 bases, with 19 bases sitting between them.